The rows below give T cell receptor beta chains drawn from one sample of a study of blood T cell repertoires in COVID-19. Using immunoSEQ multiplex PCR, the repertoire was profiled, and TCRdb retains in-frame clones only, with some absent. In the table there are 230,000 or so clones, 80% to 85% of which are singletons. Sequencing was performed on peripheral blood. The receptor source for this set is a man aged 50-60 years with active or convalescent COVID-19. The CDR3 runs from the conserved cysteine through the conserved F or W. D genes are given only for firm matches. The size of a clone is reported for some rows only, either as once, few or many, or as a class for expanded clones.

V gene,J gene,clone size,D gene,CDR3 DNA,CDR3 protein
TRBV5-1,TRBJ2-1,NA,TRBD2,TGCGCCAGCAGCTTGGGCCCTCTAGCGGGGGGGCCACTAAATGAGCAGTTCTTC,CASSLGPLAGGPLNEQFF
TRBV3-1/TRBV3-2,TRBJ1-2,NA,NA,TGTGCCAGCAGCCAAGTCCAGGGTGGCTATGGCTACACCTTC,CASSQVQGGYGYTF
TRBV5-5,TRBJ2-7,NA,NA,TGTGCCAGCAGCTTGGGAGGAGGGATCGACTCCTACGAGCAGTACTTC,CASSLGGGIDSYEQYF
TRBV6-6,TRBJ1-1,many,NA,TGTGCCGGAGACCGGGGTCCGGACACTGAAGCTTTCTTT,CAGDRGPDTEAFF
TRBV30,TRBJ1-1,NA,NA,TGTGCCTGGATGAGATCGGACAGAACGAACACTGAAGCTTTCTTT,CAWMRSDRTNTEAFF
TRBV7-8,TRBJ1-2,NA,NA,TGTGCCAGCAGCTTAGGAGGGACTTCTCGCGGCTACACCTTC,CASSLGGTSRGYTF
TRBV27,TRBJ1-5,NA,TRBD1,TGTGCCAGCAGTCCGGGACAGGCATCAAGCCAGCCCCAGCATTTT,CASSPGQASSQPQHF
TRBV18,TRBJ2-2,once,NA,TGTGCCAGCTCACCAGATGAGCGAACCGGGGAGCTGTTTTTT,CASSPDERTGELFF
TRBV5-5,TRBJ2-7,NA,NA,TGTGCCAGCAGTCCTGACCCGGGGTTCTACGAGCAGTACTTC,CASSPDPGFYEQYF
TRBV5-4,TRBJ1-2,NA,TRBD1,TGTGCCAGCAGCTCGGACAGGGATTCGGTCGGCTACACCTTC,CASSSDRDSVGYTF
TRBV10-3,TRBJ1-1,few,NA,TGTGCCACAAAACGAGTTAACACTGAAGCTTTCTTT,CATKRVNTEAFF
TRBV27,TRBJ1-2,NA,NA,TGTGCCAGCAGTTTACAGGGCCCTTTGGGATATGGCTACACCTTC,CASSLQGPLGYGYTF
TRBV6-1,TRBJ2-1,NA,NA,TGTGCCAGCAGTGAAGGGAGGAATGAGCAGTTCTTC,CASSEGRNEQFF
TRBV29-1,TRBJ2-3,NA,NA,TGCAGCGTTGTGGGGACTAGCACAGATACGCAGTATTTT,CSVVGTSTDTQYF
TRBV7-9,TRBJ1-3,NA,NA,TGTGCCAGCAGGGCCCCCGCCTCTGGAAACACCATATATTTT,CASRAPASGNTIYF
TRBV5-1,TRBJ2-7,few,NA,TGCGCCAGCAGCTTCCTCGGTAGCGGCACCTACGAGCAGTACTTC,CASSFLGSGTYEQYF
TRBV3-1/TRBV3-2,TRBJ1-3,once,NA,TGTGCCAGCACTCCAGGTGTCTCTGGAAACACCATATATTTT,CASTPGVSGNTIYF
TRBV7-8,TRBJ1-1,NA,TRBD1,TGTGCCAGCAGCGTAAGCAGGGGGTATGGGACTGAAGCTTTCTTT,CASSVSRGYGTEAFF
TRBV2,TRBJ1-5,NA,NA,TGTGCCAGCAGTGTGGGCGGGGGCCAGCCCCAGCATTTT,CASSVGGGQPQHF
TRBV6-2/TRBV6-3,TRBJ2-7,few,TRBD1,TGTGCCAGCAGCTTAACCATCACAGGGGGCAGGAACGAGCAGTACTTC,CASSLTITGGRNEQYF
TRBV28,TRBJ1-2,NA,NA,TGTGCCAGCAGTTTTCTAACAGACTATGGCTACACCTTC,CASSFLTDYGYTF
TRBV5-6,TRBJ1-1,NA,NA,TGTGCCAGCAGCCTCGGGTCCCCCGATACTGAAGCTTTCTTT,CASSLGSPDTEAFF
TRBV5-1,TRBJ1-1,NA,TRBD1,TGCGCCAGCAGCTTTCAGGGGGAGAACACTGAAGCTTTCTTT,CASSFQGENTEAFF
TRBV15,TRBJ2-3,NA,NA,TGTGCCACATCTCAGGGATTCACAGATACGCAGTATTTT,CATSQGFTDTQYF
TRBV12-3/TRBV12-4,TRBJ2-7,NA,NA,TGTGCCAGCAGTAACATCTACGAGCAGTACTTC,CASSNIYEQYF
TRBV10-3,TRBJ2-2,NA,NA,TGTGCCATCAGTGAACTTCGGACTCGCGCGAACACCGGGGAGCTGTTTTTT,CAISELRTRANTGELFF
TRBV27,TRBJ1-1,NA,TRBD1,TGTGCCAGCAGTTCTCGACAGGGGTGGGACACTGAAGCTTTCTTT,CASSSRQGWDTEAFF
TRBV19,TRBJ2-3,NA,NA,TGTGCCAGTAAAACGGGACTTACCACAGATACGCAGTATTTT,CASKTGLTTDTQYF
TRBV7-3,TRBJ1-5,few,NA,TGTGCCAGCAGCGAACAGGGAAACCAGCCCCAGCATTTT,CASSEQGNQPQHF
TRBV13,TRBJ1-2,NA,TRBD1,TGTGCCAGCAGCGCAGGGGGAACTAACTATGGCTACACCTTC,CASSAGGTNYGYTF